These 15 T cell receptor beta chains were sequenced from one sample in a study of cytomegalovirus exposure and HLA in healthy donors. This PCR relied on a set of 60 Vbeta primers and 13 Jbeta primers. Generated by immunoSEQ multiplex PCR, the TCRdb table keeps only in-frame clones and is missing some. This sample carries about 180,000 clones, over 75% of them seen once, and the ten largest clones take approximately 2.5%. What was sequenced was PBMCs. The source is a man between 60 and 70 years old in good health and CMV-seronegative.

The V and J genes are TRBV25-1 and TRBJ1-1; D unclear. The germline V gene has CDR1 MGHDK and CDR2 SYGVNS. The CDR3 sequence is 14 residues long. The germline V and J ends were trimmed by 3 bases and 5 bases, with 13 bases remaining between them. This CDR3 is CASSESGLGTEAFF. Here the CDR3 DNA reads TGTGCCAGCAGTGAGTCAGGATTGGGTACTGAAGCTTTCTTT.

The CDR3 loop is CASSASGTAQETQYF. CDR3 coding DNA: TGTGCCAGCAGTGCCTCCGGGACAGCCCAAGAGACCCAGTACTTC. The J gene is TRBJ2-5, the V gene TRBV25-1, with TRBD1 matching over 7 bases. Germline CDR1 reads MGHDK; CDR2 reads SYGVNS. With 4 bases clipped from V and 1 base from J, the junction kept 6 bases outside the gene matches. This CDR3 has 15 residues.

This chain uses TRBV29-1 with TRBJ2-7; 9 bases agree with TRBD1. The CDR3 totals 14 residues. Germline V gives CDR1 SQVTM, CDR2 ANQGSEA. V gave up 6 bases and J gave up 0 bases; unmatched junction bases: 6. CDR3 bases: TGCAGCGTAGAGACAGGGGGTACCTCCTACGAGCAGTACTTC. It specifies CSVETGGTSYEQYF.

Regarding this clone: A read error may account for a junction end that differs from germline. The same CDR3 can be traced to other DNA sequences in this sample. The V and J genes are TRBV19 and TRBJ1-4; no reliable D call. The CDR3 totals 13 residues. Germline CDR1 reads LNHDA; CDR2 reads SQIVND (reference sequence). The CDR3 here is CASSASGREKLFF. The CDR3 DNA is TGTGCCTCTAGCGCTAGTGGAAGGGAAAAACTGTTTTTC.

The chain carries TRBV4-2 and TRBJ1-2; a possible D gene is TRBD1 (5 bases). Germline CDR1 LGHNA, CDR2 YNFKEQ. V was pared by 0 bases and J by 6 bases, with 8 bases between. This CDR3 contains 13 residues. The CDR3 coding sequence is TGTGCCAGCAGCCAAGACTCAGGGCATGGCTACACCTTC. Translating gives CASSQDSGHGYTF.

This chain uses TRBV11-3 with TRBJ2-1; perhaps TRBD2 as D (6 bases). CDR3 size: 15 residues. V lost 5 bases, J lost 0 bases, and 11 bases lay in between. Germline V lookup: CDR1 SGHNT, CDR2 YENEEA. CDR3 DNA sequence: TGTGCCAGCAGCCCGACTAGGAGCTCCTACAATGAGCAGTTCTTC. Amino acid sequence: CASSPTRSSYNEQFF.

V and J are TRBV5-6 and TRBJ1-2, with TRBD1 as a possible D gene (5 bases). Trimming removed 4 bases at V and 0 bases at J, with 13 bases between. Looked up from germline, CDR1 is SGHDT and CDR2 is YYEEEE. The CDR3 consists of 15 residues. The CDR3 spells CASSLRGAPNYGYTF. The CDR3 coding sequence is TGTGCCAGCAGCCTCCGTGGGGCACCTAACTATGGCTACACCTTC. Variable domain in full (rest from reference TRBV5-6 and TRBJ1-2): DAGVTQSPTHLIKTRGQQVTLRCSPKSGHDTVSWYQQALGQGPQFIFQYYEEEERQRGNFPDRFSGHQFPNYSSELNVNALLLGDSALYLCASSLRGAPNYGYTFGSGTRLTVV.

This chain links TRBV15 with TRBJ1-4; tentatively, D is TRBD1 (5 bases). The V end lost 5 bases, the J end lost 6 bases, and 16 bases lay between the germline ends. Germline V gives CDR1 LNHNV, CDR2 YYDKDF (reference sequence). There are 15 residues in the CDR3. The CDR3: CATSSWTEQDEKLFF. CDR3 coding DNA: TGTGCCACCAGCTCCTGGACCGAACAGGATGAAAAACTGTTTTTT.

The gene calls are TRBV9 and TRBJ2-7; no reliable D call. V lost 3 bases and J 5 bases, leaving 15 bases between the germline ends. The CDR3 is 14 residues long. Germline loops: CDR1 SGDLS, CDR2 YYNGEE. Here the CDR3 reads CASSATPSLHEQYF. The CDR3 DNA sequence: TGTGCCAGCAGCGCCACCCCTAGTCTGCACGAGCAGTACTTC.

This clone was recorded a few times. V gene TRBV4-3 combines with J gene TRBJ1-1; TRBD1 might be the D (5 bases). The ends were cut back, 5 bases at V and 1 base at J, with 14 bases in the middle. From germline, CDR1 is LGHNA and CDR2 YSLEER. This CDR3 is 15 amino acids long. This chain's CDR3 is CASSRNNRRNTEAFF. As DNA, the CDR3 is TGCGCCAGCAGCAGAAACAACAGGAGGAACACTGAAGCTTTCTTT.

The CDR3 nucleotides are TGTGCCAGCAGTGAACCCCCCTCGGGTGATAGCAATCAGCCCCAGCATTTT. Its translation: CASSEPPSGDSNQPQHF. This chain joins TRBV6-1 and TRBJ1-5, with unresolved D. This CDR3 is 17 amino acids long. CDR1 is MNHNS, CDR2 SASEGT, per germline. Trimming took off 2 bases at V and 0 bases at J, with 14 bases between the two ends.

The J gene is TRBJ2-7, the V gene TRBV2, with 9 nucleotides matching TRBD1. Losses at the gene ends were 6 bases for V and 6 bases for J; bases not matched to a gene: 6. CDR1 and CDR2 (germline): SNHLY, FYNNEI. The CDR3 totals 13 residues. The CDR3 sequence: CASSRDREFEQYF. Written as DNA, the CDR3 is TGTGCCAGCAGCCGGGACAGGGAGTTCGAGCAGTACTTC.

The V gene is TRBV5-1, the J gene TRBJ1-2; unclear D gene. CDR1 is SGHRS and CDR2 is YFSETQ in the germline V gene. The CDR3 has 12 residues. Trimming shortened V by 0 bases and J by 6 bases, and 6 bases separated the two germline ends. The CDR3 region is CASSLAGDGYTF. The CDR3 bases are TGCGCCAGCAGCTTGGCCGGGGATGGCTACACCTTC.

This clone was seen only a few times. The chain joins TRBV5-1 to TRBJ2-7, with TRBD2 identical over 10 bases. The V gene's germline CDR1 is SGHRS and CDR2 YFSETQ. CDR3 length: 17 residues. Germline trimming cut 4 bases from V and 4 bases from J; bases unmatched to any gene: 14. The chain's CDR3 is CASSPFLASGGAYEQYF. CDR3 DNA: TGCGCCAGCAGCCCCTTCCTAGCTAGCGGGGGTGCTTACGAGCAGTACTTC.

This chain uses TRBV28 with TRBJ1-1, with 7 bases that match TRBD1. The CDR3 length is 15 residues. J gave up 1 base and V 4 bases, and 6 bases lay outside the gene matches. The germline V gene has CDR1 MDHEN and CDR2 SYDVKM. CDR3 loop: CASSSYGTANTEAFF. CDR3 in DNA: TGTGCCAGCAGTTCCTACGGGACAGCGAACACTGAAGCTTTCTTT.